This record covers a single TCR beta chain. Its antigen is not known. Germline values: CDR1 LGHNT, CDR2 FRNRAP. CDR3 length equals 11 residues. Trimming cost V 2 bases and J 8 bases, with 4 bases left between them. Both subsets, CD45RA+ naive and CD45RA-negative memory, were split from the CD4+ cells. This sample was included in a study of shared clonotypes between healthy human individuals. Some clones are missing from TCRdb's copy, which holds only in-frame ones; the method was immunoSEQ multiplex PCR. The sample includes 2.5 million or so clones, just over 90% of them seen just once. Study-wide findings and caveats: Researchers found naive subsets generally carried larger estimated richness than memory subsets. Rarefaction showed sorted-subset sequencing was incomplete despite large depth. When naive CD4 clonotypes were compared across a few donors, 5% to 5.5% were shared.

Sequenced material: naive CD4+ T cells sorted from blood. Stated subset: CD45RA+ positively selected. The source is a man aged 18 to 30 in good health. The chain combines TRBV12-5 with TRBJ2-1; D not certain. In DNA, the CDR3 is TGTGCTAGTGGTTTGATGGATGAGCAGTTCTTC. It is translated as CASGLMDEQFF. The full variable domain, completed using reference TRBV12-5 and TRBJ2-1, is DARVTQTPRHKVTEMGQEVTMRCQPILGHNTVFWYRQTMMQGLELLAYFRNRAPLDDSGMPKDRFSAEMPDATLATLKIQPSEPRDSAVYFCASGLMDEQFFGPGTRLTVL.